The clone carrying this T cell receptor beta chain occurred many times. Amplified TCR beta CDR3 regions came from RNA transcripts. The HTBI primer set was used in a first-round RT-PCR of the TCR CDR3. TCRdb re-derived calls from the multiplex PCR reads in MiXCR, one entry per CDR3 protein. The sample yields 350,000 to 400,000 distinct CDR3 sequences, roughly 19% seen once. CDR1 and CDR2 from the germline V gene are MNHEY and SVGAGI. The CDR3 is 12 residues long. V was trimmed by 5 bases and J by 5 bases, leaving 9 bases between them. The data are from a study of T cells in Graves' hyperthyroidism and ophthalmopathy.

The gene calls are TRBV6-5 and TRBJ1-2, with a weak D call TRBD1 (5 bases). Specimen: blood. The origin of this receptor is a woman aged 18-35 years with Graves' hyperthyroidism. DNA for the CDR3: TGTGCCAGCAGTCAGGGTCAATATGGCTACACCTTC. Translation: CASSQGQYGYTF.